This T cell receptor (beta chain) was identified in a study of T cells in Graves' hyperthyroidism and ophthalmopathy. Regions amplified from RNA transcripts were the TCR beta CDR3 regions. Carried out on the TCR CDR3, a first-round RT-PCR used the HTBI primer set. TCRdb reanalysed the multiplex PCR reads using MiXCR and keeps one entry per CDR3 protein. Of about 560,000 distinct CDR3 sequences in the sample, over 15% were seen once. In this sample, this clonotype turned up many times. Its specificity is unknown. Study-wide findings and caveats: A model built on 13 V-J features separated ophthalmopathy from stable hyperthyroidism. Most expanded thyroid clonotypes above 0.001 recurred in blood.

The sequenced material came from blood. This TCR was sampled from a woman in her late teens or twenties with Graves' hyperthyroidism.

The CDR3 coding sequence is TGCAGCGTTGAAACGGGAGAGCAGTACTTC. It specifies CSVETGEQYF. The rearrangement links TRBV29-1 to TRBJ2-7, with a possible D match to TRBD2 (5 bases). CDR3 length: 10 amino acids. Germline V CDR1 and CDR2: SQVTM, ANQGSEA. The germline V and J ends were trimmed by 2 bases and 7 bases, with 6 bases remaining between them.